Listed here is a single T cell receptor beta chain. Antigen specificity is unknown. The data were taken from a study of somatic mutations in cytotoxic T cells in rheumatoid arthritis. Study-level background: Flow-sorting brought some V beta antibody-stained T-cell populations to nearly 100% purity, V beta1+ cells sequenced for TCRB among them. Whole-study results and caveats: Patients with a largest CD8+ clone exceeding 20% of CD8+ cells numbered about an eighth of the 65. Reported slight underrepresentation of TRBV07 in rheumatoid arthritis patients was not subjected to multiple-comparison adjustment. Measured CD8+ T-cell clonality, a value compared between rheumatoid arthritis patients and age-matched healthy controls, did not differ significantly.

The repertoire was sequenced with immunoSEQ multiplex PCR; TCRdb's copy has only in-frame clones and lacks some. The sample has around 20,000 clones, approximately 75% seen once; the top ten hold about 14%. Germline CDR1 is SQVTM and CDR2 is ANQGSEA. V lost 6 bases and J lost 1, with 18 bases in between. The length of the CDR3 is 16 residues. The sequence was collected from an adult with rheumatoid arthritis. The sequenced material came from CD8+ T cells sorted from blood. The chain combines TRBV29-1 with TRBJ2-2; the D gene is possibly TRBD2 (6 bases). The CDR3: CSVQGAEGLNTGELFF. DNA for the CDR3: TGCAGCGTACAAGGGGCGGAGGGTTTGAACACCGGGGAGCTGTTTTTT.